Presented here are 6 T cell receptor beta chains from one specimen sequenced in a study of cytomegalovirus exposure and HLA in healthy donors. The PCR employed 60 Vbeta primers together with 13 Jbeta primers. The protocol was immunoSEQ multiplex PCR, while the TCRdb copy is restricted to in-frame clones and leaves out a portion. The data show about 120,000 clones, 80% seen once. The sequenced sample consisted of PBMCs. These receptors originate from a female donor in good health and CMV-seropositive.

The J gene is TRBJ2-1, the V gene TRBV9; a possible D gene is TRBD1 (5 bases). The CDR3 consists of 15 residues. V was shortened by 4 bases and J by 1 base, with 12 bases between the two germline ends. CDR1 SGDLS and CDR2 YYNGEE come from the germline V gene. CDR3 in DNA: TGTGCCAGCAGCCTCCAGGGTAATTCCTACAATGAGCAGTTCTTC. Translation: CASSLQGNSYNEQFF.

The table lists this clone with a few counts. The chain has TRBV5-1 and TRBJ2-3, with 10 positions matching TRBD2. Losses at the gene ends were 0 bases for V and 4 bases for J; bases not matched to a gene: 5. In germline, CDR1 is SGHRS, CDR2 YFSETQ. The CDR3 is made up of 16 amino acids. In DNA, the CDR3 is TGCGCCAGCAGCTTGGATAGCGGGGGGCCGGCAGATACGCAGTATTTT. The encoded protein is CASSLDSGGPADTQYF.

The rearrangement joins TRBV18 to TRBJ2-1, with D possibly TRBD1 on 5 matching bases. Germline lookup yields CDR1 KGHSH and CDR2 LQKENI. This CDR3 is built from 14 residues. V was pared by 3 bases and J by 9 bases, with 15 bases between. CDR3 DNA: TGTGCCAGCTCACCGCCTTTCCAGGGCAGTGAGCAGTTCTTC. This sequence encodes CASSPPFQGSEQFF.

The CDR3 nucleotides are TGCGCCAGCAGCCGAGAGGATGTAGGGGGCTATGGCTACACCTTC. Translated: CASSREDVGGYGYTF. This chain joins TRBV4-1 and TRBJ1-2, with D possibly TRBD1 on 6 matching bases. Germline loops: CDR1 MGHRA, CDR2 YSYEKL. Trimming left V 4 bases short and J 4 bases short, with 16 bases between. CDR3 length: 15 residues.

This chain uses TRBV28 with TRBJ2-1; 9 nucleotides line up with TRBD2. V gave up 7 bases and J gave up 4 bases; unmatched junction bases: 5. The CDR3 runs to 14 residues. Germline assignment: CDR1 MDHEN and CDR2 SYDVKM. This CDR3 reads CASISGGLYNEQFF. In DNA, the CDR3 is TGTGCCAGCATTAGCGGGGGACTGTACAATGAGCAGTTCTTC.

The rearrangement uses TRBV14 and TRBJ1-6; D is perhaps TRBD1 (6 bases). Trimming removed 1 base at V and 10 bases at J, with 14 bases between. The CDR3 has 15 amino acids. Germline CDR1 reads SGHDN; CDR2 reads FVKESK. The CDR3 DNA sequence: TGTGCCAGCAGCCAAGGGGGGCGAGGATTATCACCCCTCCACTTT. As protein: CASSQGGRGLSPLHF.